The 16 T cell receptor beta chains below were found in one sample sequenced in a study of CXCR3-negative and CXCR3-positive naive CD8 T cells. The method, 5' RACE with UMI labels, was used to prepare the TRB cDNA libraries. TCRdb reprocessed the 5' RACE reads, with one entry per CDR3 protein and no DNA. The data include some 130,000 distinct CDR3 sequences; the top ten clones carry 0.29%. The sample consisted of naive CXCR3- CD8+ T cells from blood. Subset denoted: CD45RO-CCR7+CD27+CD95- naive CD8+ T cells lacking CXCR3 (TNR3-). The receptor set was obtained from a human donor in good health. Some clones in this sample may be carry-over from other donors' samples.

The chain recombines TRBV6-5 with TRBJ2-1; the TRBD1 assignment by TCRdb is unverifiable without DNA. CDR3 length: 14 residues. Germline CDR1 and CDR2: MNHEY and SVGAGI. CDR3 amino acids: CASSPQVAYNEQFF.

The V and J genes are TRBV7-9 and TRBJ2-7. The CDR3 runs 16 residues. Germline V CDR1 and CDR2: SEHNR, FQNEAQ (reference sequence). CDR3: CASSGERTSEPYEQYF.

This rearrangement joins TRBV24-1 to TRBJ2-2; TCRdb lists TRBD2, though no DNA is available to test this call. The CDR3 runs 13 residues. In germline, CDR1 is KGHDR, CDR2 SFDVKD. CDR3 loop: CATRQREIGELFF.

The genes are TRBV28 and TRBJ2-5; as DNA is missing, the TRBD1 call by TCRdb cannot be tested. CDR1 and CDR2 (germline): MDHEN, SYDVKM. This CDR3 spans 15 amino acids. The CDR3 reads CASSHKRTGEETQYF.

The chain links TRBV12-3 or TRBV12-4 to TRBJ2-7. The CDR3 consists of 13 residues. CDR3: CASSLASEYEQYF.

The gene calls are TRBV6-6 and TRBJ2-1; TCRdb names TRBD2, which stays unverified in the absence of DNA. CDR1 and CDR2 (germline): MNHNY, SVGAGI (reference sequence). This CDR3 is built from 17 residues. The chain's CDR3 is CATTGRPTKATYNEQFF.

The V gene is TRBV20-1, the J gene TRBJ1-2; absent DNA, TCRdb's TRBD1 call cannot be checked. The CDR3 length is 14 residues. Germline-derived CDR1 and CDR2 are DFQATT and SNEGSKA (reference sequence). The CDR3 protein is CSAASGTELSGYTF.

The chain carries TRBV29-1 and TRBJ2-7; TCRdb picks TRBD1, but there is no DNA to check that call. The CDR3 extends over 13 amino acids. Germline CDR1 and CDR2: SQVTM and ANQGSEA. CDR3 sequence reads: CSAWDRESYEQYF.

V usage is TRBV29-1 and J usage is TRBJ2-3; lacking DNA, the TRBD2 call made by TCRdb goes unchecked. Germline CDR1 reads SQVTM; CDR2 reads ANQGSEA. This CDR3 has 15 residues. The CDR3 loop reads CSVVLGSSPADTQYF.

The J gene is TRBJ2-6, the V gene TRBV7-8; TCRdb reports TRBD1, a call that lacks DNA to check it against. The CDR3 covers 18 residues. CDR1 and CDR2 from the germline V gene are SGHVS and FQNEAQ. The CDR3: CASSLGTGQSSGANVLTF.

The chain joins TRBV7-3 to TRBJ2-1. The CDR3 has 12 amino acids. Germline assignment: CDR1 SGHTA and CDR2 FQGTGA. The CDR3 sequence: CASSVGDGEQFF.

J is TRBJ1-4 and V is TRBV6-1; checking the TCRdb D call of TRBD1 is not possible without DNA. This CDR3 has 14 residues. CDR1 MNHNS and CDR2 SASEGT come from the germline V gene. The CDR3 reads CASKGAKRVEKLFF.

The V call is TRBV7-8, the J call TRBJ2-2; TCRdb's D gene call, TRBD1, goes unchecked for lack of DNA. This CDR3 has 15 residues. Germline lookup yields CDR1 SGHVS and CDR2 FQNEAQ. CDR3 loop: CASSLRTANTGELFF.

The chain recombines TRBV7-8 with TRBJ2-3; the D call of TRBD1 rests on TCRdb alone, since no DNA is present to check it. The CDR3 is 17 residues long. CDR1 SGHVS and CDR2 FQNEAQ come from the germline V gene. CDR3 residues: CASSQTRTGGGADTQYF.

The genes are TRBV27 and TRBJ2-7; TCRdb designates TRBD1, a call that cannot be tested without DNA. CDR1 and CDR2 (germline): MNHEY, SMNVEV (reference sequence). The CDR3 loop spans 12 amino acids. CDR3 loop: CASSFPGTEQYF.

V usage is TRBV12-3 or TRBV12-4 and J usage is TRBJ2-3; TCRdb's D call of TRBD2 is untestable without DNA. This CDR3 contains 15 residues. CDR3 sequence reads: CASSPETSYGDTQYF.